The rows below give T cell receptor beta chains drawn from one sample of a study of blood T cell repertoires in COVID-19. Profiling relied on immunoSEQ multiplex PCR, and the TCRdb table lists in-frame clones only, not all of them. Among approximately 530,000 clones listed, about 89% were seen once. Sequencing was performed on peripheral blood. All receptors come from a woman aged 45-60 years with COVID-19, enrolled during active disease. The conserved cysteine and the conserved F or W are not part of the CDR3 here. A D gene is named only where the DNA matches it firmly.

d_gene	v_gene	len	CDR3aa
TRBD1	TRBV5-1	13	ASSLYRGGSYGYT
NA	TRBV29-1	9	SVVKANIQY
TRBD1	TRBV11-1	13	ASRDRESSGNTIY
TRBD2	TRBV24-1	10	ATSGGEGTQY
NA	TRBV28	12	ASNTMHSGNTIY
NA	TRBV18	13	ASSLREREVQPQH
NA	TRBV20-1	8	SADRNEAF
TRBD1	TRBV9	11	ASSSRTGYEQF
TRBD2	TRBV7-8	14	ASSGIAGENTGELF
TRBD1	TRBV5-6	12	ASSSGQGVYGYT
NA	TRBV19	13	ASTGRRGGQDTQY
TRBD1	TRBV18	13	ASSPGTGPGWPQH
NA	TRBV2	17	ASSDPTSQEGDLPDTQY
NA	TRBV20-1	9	SARRSLEQY
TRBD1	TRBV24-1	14	ATSDNYRGSNQPQH
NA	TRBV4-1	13	ASSPTGSLGEKLF
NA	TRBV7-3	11	ASSLGAEDEQF
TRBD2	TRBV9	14	ASSAGGRGKQYEQY
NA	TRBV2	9	ASRRGGEQF
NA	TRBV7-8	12	ASSFGLASYEQY
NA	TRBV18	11	ASQAANQETQY
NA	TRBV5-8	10	ASSGDTYGYT
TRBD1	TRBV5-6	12	ASSRDRGNSPLH
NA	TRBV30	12	AWSTGGSNQPQH
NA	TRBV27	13	ASSSYSYDTGELF
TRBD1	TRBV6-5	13	ASRRQGLGGNTIY
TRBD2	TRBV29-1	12	SVGGGGANYEQY
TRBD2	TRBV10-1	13	ASSGGTSGEETQY
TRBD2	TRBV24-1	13	ATSWGGHSYNEQF
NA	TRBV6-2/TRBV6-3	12	ASSPVPNTGELF
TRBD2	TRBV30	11	ASSQPGGDTQY
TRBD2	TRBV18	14	ASSPPTSVTYNEQF
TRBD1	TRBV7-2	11	ASSLWDRETQY